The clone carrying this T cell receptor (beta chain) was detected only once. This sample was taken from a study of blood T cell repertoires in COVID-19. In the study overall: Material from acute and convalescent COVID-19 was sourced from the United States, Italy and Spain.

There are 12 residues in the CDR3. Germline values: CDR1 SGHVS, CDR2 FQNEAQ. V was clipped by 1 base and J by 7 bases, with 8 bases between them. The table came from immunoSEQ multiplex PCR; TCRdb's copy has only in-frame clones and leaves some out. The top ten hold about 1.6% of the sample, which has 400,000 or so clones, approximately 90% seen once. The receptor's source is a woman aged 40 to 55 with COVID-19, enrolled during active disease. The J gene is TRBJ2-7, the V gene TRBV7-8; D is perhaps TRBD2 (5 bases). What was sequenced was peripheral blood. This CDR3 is CASSLGPGEQYF. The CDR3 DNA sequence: TGTGCCAGCAGCTTAGGACCGGGGGAGCAGTACTTC.